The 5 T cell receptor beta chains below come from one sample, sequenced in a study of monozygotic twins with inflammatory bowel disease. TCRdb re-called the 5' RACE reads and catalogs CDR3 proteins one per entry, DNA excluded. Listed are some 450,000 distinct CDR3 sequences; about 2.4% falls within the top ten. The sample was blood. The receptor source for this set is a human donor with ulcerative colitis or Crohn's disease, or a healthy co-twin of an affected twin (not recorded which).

CDR3 loop: CASSPDRGAFF. The chain links TRBV18 to TRBJ1-1; TCRdb reports TRBD1, a call that lacks DNA to check it against. Germline V gene data show CDR1 as KGHSH and CDR2 as LQKENI. The CDR3 contains 11 residues. Full variable domain (missing parts from reference TRBV18 and TRBJ1-1): NAGVMQNPRHLVRRRGQEARLRCSPMKGHSHVYWYRQLPEEGLKFMVYLQKENIIDESGMPKERFSAEFPKEGPSILRIQQVVRGDSAAYFCASSPDRGAFFGQGTRLTVV.

The CDR3 sequence is CASSEGKVLSGNTIYF. The chain links TRBV10-1 to TRBJ1-3. The CDR3 is made up of 16 amino acids. Germline V gene sequence: CDR1 WNHNN, CDR2 SYGVQD (reference sequence).

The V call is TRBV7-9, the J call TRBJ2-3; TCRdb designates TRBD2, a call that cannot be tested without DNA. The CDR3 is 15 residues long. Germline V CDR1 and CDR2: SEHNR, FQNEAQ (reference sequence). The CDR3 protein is CASSFRGTSTDTQYF.

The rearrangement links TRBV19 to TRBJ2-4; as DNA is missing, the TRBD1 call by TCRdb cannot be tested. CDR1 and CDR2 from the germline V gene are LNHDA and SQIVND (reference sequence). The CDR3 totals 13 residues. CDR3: CASNGPGGNIQYF.

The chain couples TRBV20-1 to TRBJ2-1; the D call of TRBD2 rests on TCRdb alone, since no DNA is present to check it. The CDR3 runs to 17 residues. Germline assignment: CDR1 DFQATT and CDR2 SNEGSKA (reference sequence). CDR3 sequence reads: CSAREGGRAFSYNEQFF.